The 6 T cell receptor beta chains below come from one sample, sequenced in a study of cytomegalovirus exposure and HLA in healthy donors. The PCR made use of 60 Vbeta and 13 Jbeta primers. Data came from immunoSEQ multiplex PCR; TCRdb stores just in-frame clones and leaves some out. The sample yields 160,000 or so clones, around three quarters seen once. Material: PBMCs. Receptors originate from a woman aged 40 to 50 in good health and CMV-seronegative.

The genes are TRBV6-5 and TRBJ2-1; a weak D match, TRBD1 (5 bases). The CDR3 runs 15 residues. Germline CDR1 reads MNHEY; CDR2 reads SVGAGI. Trimming pared 2 bases from V and 2 bases from J, leaving 10 bases between. The chain's CDR3 is CASSYDSNTYNEQFF. The DNA for the CDR3 is TGTGCCAGCAGTTACGACAGCAACACCTACAATGAGCAGTTCTTC.

As concerns this clone: The identical CDR3 is also encoded by other nucleotide sequences in the sample. The CDR3 here is CASSPSYEQYF. CDR3 DNA sequence: TGTGCCAGCAGTCCCAGCTACGAGCAGTACTTC. The J gene is TRBJ2-7, the V gene TRBV25-1; D unclear. V dropped 5 bases and J dropped 3 bases, with 5 bases sitting between them. This CDR3 is 11 amino acids long. The germline gives CDR1 MGHDK, CDR2 SYGVNS.

The chain couples TRBV7-6 to TRBJ2-7; possibly TRBD2 for D (7 bases). V shed 1 base and J shed 6 bases, with 19 bases lying between them. CDR3 length: 16 amino acids. CDR1 is SGHVS, CDR2 FNYEAQ, per germline. In DNA, the CDR3 is TGTGCCAGCAGCTTAGAAGGGGGGGTGGGGGGCCTCGAGCAGTACTTC. Its protein product is CASSLEGGVGGLEQYF.

This clone was detected a few times. The chain recombines TRBV6-1 with TRBJ1-2; D gene uncertain. The ends were cut back, 2 bases at V and 3 bases at J, with 4 bases in the middle. The CDR3 loop spans 12 amino acids. The germline V gene encodes CDR1 MNHNS and CDR2 SASEGT. In DNA, the CDR3 is TGTGCCAGCAGTGAACAGGACTATGGCTACACCTTC. This codes for CASSEQDYGYTF.

The count of this clone is one. V usage is TRBV29-1 and J usage is TRBJ2-1; TRBD1 aligns across 9 bases. This CDR3 region has 13 residues. Germline V gene data show CDR1 as SQVTM and CDR2 as ANQGSEA. The junction had 7 bases not matched to a gene; V was cut back by 5 bases and J by 8 bases. CDR3 nucleotides: TGCAGCGTTCCTCCGGGACAGGGCTATGAGCAGTTCTTC. This translates into CSVPPGQGYEQFF.

This clone has only a few counts. The gene calls are TRBV7-2 and TRBJ2-3; 12 bases match TRBD2. Germline loops: CDR1 SGHTA, CDR2 FQGNSA. CDR3 length: 15 amino acids. The ends lost 5 bases at V and 6 bases at J; junction bases unmatched: 6. CDR3 nucleotide sequence: TGTGCCAGCAGCGTGGCTAGCGGGAGGGGGGATACGCAGTATTTT. It is translated as CASSVASGRGDTQYF.